This TCR beta chain was identified in a study of PD-L1 blockade in urothelial cancer. For the study at large: Samples came from 3 weeks, at the second dose, and 6 weeks into treatment.

Assay: immunoSEQ multiplex PCR; the TCRdb copy retains only in-frame clones and omits some. There are about 51,000 clones in the sample; about 90% occur only once, and roughly 17% lies in the top ten. This CDR3 has 14 amino acids. The V and J ends lost 6 bases and 9 bases respectively, with 18 bases between them. Looked up from germline, CDR1 is MNHEY and CDR2 is SVGAGI. This chain joins TRBV6-5 and TRBJ2-1, with D perhaps TRBD2 (7 bases). Sample: PBMCs, taken around atezolizumab (anti-PD-L1) treatment. The clonotype originates from a man aged 55 to 70 with urothelial cancer. CDR3 sequence: CASRGGGRVSEQFF. The CDR3 coding sequence is TGTGCCAGCAGGGGAGGGGGGCGGGTCAGTGAGCAGTTCTTC.